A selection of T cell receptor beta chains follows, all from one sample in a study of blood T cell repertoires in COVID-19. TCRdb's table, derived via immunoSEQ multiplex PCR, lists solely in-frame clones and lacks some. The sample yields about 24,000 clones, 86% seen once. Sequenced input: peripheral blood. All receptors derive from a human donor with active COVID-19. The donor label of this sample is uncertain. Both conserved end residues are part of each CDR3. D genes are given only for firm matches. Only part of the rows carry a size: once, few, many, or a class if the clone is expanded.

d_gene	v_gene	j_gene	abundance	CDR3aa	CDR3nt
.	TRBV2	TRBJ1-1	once	CASRRGGGGYTEAFF	TGTGCCAGCAGGAGGGGGGGAGGTGGTTACACTGAAGCTTTCTTT
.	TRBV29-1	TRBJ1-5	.	CSVETSGVGQPQHF	TGCAGCGTTGAAACATCAGGGGTGGGTCAGCCCCAGCATTTT
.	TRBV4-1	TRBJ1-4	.	CASRDPGNNEKLFF	TGCGCCAGCAGGGATCCGGGGAATAATGAAAAACTGTTTTTT
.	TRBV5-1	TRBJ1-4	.	CASSATSGDNEKLFF	TGCGCCAGCAGCGCGACGTCAGGGGATAATGAAAAACTGTTTTTT
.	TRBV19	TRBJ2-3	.	CASSIGGPLTDTQYF	TGTGCCAGTAGTATCGGGGGGCCGTTAACAGATACGCAGTATTTT
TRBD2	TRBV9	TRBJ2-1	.	CASSEAGVSYNEQFF	TGTGCCAGCAGCGAAGCGGGAGTGTCCTACAATGAGCAGTTCTTC
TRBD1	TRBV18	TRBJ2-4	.	CASSGTSPGGLAKNIQYF	TGTGCCAGCTCAGGAACCTCTCCAGGGGGCTTAGCCAAAAACATTCAGTACTTC
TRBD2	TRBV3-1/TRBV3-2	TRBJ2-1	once	CASSGLAGGGHEQFF	TGTGCCAGCAGCGGATTGGCGGGGGGCGGGCATGAGCAGTTCTTC
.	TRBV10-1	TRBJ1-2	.	CASSPTAGNGGYTF	TGCGCCAGCAGTCCGACAGCCGGTAATGGTGGCTACACCTTC
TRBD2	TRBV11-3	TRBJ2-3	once	CASSLGTGTSGREWTDTQYF	TGTGCCAGCAGCTTGGGCACCGGGACTAGCGGGAGGGAATGGACAGATACGCAGTATTTT
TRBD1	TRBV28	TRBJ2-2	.	CASSPLPVPGQGSTGELFF	TGTGCCAGCAGTCCTCTACCTGTACCGGGACAGGGGAGCACCGGGGAGCTGTTTTTT
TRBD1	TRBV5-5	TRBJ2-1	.	CASSLVGTGSNEQFF	TGTGCCAGCAGCTTGGTAGGGACAGGCAGCAATGAGCAGTTCTTC
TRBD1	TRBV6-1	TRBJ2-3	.	CASSEGTGGSDTQYF	TGTGCCAGCAGTGAGGGGACAGGGGGCTCAGATACGCAGTATTTT
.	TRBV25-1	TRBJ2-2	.	CASSERGWNTGELFF	TGTGCCAGCAGTGAGAGAGGATGGAACACCGGGGAGCTGTTTTTT
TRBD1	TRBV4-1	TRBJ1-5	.	CASSQNLARGPQPQHF	TGCGCCAGCAGCCAGAATTTGGCCAGGGGGCCTCAGCCCCAGCATTTT
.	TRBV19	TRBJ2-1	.	CASSRGYGYEQFF	TGTGCCAGTAGCCGGGGGTACGGGTATGAGCAGTTCTTC
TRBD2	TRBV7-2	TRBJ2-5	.	CASSLGPSGSWGETQYF	TGTGCCAGCAGCTTAGGGCCTAGCGGGAGCTGGGGAGAGACCCAGTACTTC
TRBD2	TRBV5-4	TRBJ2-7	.	CASSPPLAGGPYEQYF	TGTGCCAGCAGCCCACCACTAGCGGGAGGCCCCTACGAGCAGTACTTC
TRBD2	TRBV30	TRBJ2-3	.	CAWSAMTSGITDTQYF	TGTGCCTGGAGTGCAATGACTAGCGGAATCACAGATACGCAGTATTTT
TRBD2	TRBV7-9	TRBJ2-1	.	CASSPRLAGGPFNEQFF	TGTGCCAGCAGCCCAAGACTAGCGGGAGGGCCCTTCAATGAGCAGTTCTTC
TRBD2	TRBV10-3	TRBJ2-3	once	CAISGTAGATDTQYF	TGTGCCATCAGTGGCACAGCGGGAGCGACAGATACGCAGTATTTT
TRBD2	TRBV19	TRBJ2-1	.	CASSAGIGLAGENEQFF	TGTGCCAGTAGTGCTGGGATCGGACTAGCGGGGGAAAATGAGCAGTTCTTC
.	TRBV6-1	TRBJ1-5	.	CASSVTGSWRNQPQHF	TGTGCCAGCAGTGTTACAGGGAGTTGGCGCAATCAGCCCCAGCATTTT
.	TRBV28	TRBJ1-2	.	CASSLEPDSMRGYTF	TGTGCCAGCAGTCTTGAACCGGACAGTATGCGTGGCTACACCTTC
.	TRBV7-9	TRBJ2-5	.	CASSLREQETQYF	TGTGCCAGCAGCTTGCGGGAACAAGAGACCCAGTACTTC
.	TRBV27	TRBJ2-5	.	CASSLRGDRFQETQYF	TGTGCCAGCAGTTTAAGGGGGGACAGATTCCAAGAGACCCAGTACTTC
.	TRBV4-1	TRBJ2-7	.	CASSPGGGALYEQYF	TGCGCCAGCAGCCCCGGTGGGGGGGCTCTCTACGAGCAGTACTTC
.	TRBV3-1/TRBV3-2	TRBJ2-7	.	CASSQEHSGPELQYF	TGTGCCAGCAGCCAAGAACACAGCGGGCCAGAGCTGCAGTACTTC
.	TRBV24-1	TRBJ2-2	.	CATSVRGNTGELFF	TGTGCCACCAGTGTAAGGGGGAACACCGGGGAGCTGTTTTTT
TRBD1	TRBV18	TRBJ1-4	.	CASSPGATGQEKLFF	TGTGCCAGCTCACCAGGTGCGACAGGGCAGGAAAAACTGTTTTTT
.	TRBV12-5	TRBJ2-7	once	CASGTTGSPSYEQYF	TGTGCTAGTGGTACCACAGGGTCACCCTCCTACGAGCAGTACTTC
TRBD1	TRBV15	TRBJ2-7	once	CATSTFATGFDEQYF	TGTGCCACCAGCACCTTTGCGACAGGGTTCGACGAGCAGTACTTC
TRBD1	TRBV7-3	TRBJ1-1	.	CASRRQGAQNTEAFF	TGTGCCAGCAGAAGACAGGGGGCCCAGAACACTGAAGCTTTCTTT
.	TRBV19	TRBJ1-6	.	CASSIAGIPNSPLHF	TGTGCCAGTAGTATAGCGGGAATTCCAAATTCACCCCTCCACTTT
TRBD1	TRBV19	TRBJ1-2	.	CASNNWARDRGNYGYTF	TGTGCCAGTAATAACTGGGCCCGGGACAGGGGTAACTATGGCTACACCTTC
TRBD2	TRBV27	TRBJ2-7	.	CASSYSGTSGSYEQYF	TGTGCCAGCAGTTACTCAGGGACTAGCGGGAGTTACGAGCAGTACTTC
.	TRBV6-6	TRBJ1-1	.	CASSPGQLNTEAFF	TGTGCCAGCAGCCCGGGACAATTGAACACTGAAGCTTTCTTT
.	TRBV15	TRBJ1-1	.	CATSRVGQGNTEAFF	TGTGCCACCAGCAGAGTCGGACAAGGAAACACTGAAGCTTTCTTT